This T cell receptor beta chain came from a study of Graves' ophthalmopathy and Graves' hyperthyroidism. In this cohort, patients with other autoimmune diseases, uncontrolled infections, pregnancy or lactation were excluded. After removal of 4 bases from V and 7 bases from J, the junction contained 21 bases not matched to a gene. Germline V gene sequence: CDR1 MRHNA, CDR2 SNTAGT. The CDR3 has 20 residues. As the template, RNA transcripts were used to amplify TCR beta CDR3 regions. Second-round multiplex PCR followed a first-round RT-PCR using HTBI primers. TCRdb redid the calling of the multiplex PCR reads with MiXCR, one entry per CDR3 protein. The sample contains roughly 500,000 distinct CDR3 sequences, approximately 15% of which appear only once. This clonotype has a count of ten or more.

Sequencing was performed on blood. This TCR came from a young woman with Graves' ophthalmopathy. J is TRBJ1-5 and V is TRBV6-4, with 11 bases aligning to TRBD1. DNA for the CDR3: TGTGCCAGCAGTGCTGGACAGGGGGCGCTTGGGGTGGTCCGCGGCCAGCCCCAGCATTTT. Translating it yields CASSAGQGALGVVRGQPQHF.